This T cell receptor (beta chain) was documented in a study of T cell repertoires in ileal Crohn's disease. Libraries were prepared by immunoSEQ multiplex PCR; TCRdb keeps only in-frame clonotypes and omits some of them. The data contain 17,000 or so clones, approximately 86% of them singletons. Turning to this clone: Its antigen is still unknown.

The study's findings and limits: Clonality above 26.8% at surgery always came with endoscopic recurrence. Compared with CD4 T cells, sorted CD8 cells carried more expanded clones.

Adults with ileal or ileocolonic Crohn's disease and an indication for resection were eligible. This CDR3 has 15 residues. After removal of 4 bases from V and 4 bases from J, the junction contained 7 bases not matched to a gene. From germline, CDR1 is MGHRA and CDR2 YSYEKL. Sequenced material: ileal tissue. V gene TRBV4-1 combines with J gene TRBJ2-5, with 9 bases that match TRBD2. The receptor was derived from an adult with Crohn's disease. In DNA, the CDR3 is TGCGCCAGCAGCCTTTATAGCGGGAGAGGAGAGACCCAGTACTTC. Translation: CASSLYSGRGETQYF.